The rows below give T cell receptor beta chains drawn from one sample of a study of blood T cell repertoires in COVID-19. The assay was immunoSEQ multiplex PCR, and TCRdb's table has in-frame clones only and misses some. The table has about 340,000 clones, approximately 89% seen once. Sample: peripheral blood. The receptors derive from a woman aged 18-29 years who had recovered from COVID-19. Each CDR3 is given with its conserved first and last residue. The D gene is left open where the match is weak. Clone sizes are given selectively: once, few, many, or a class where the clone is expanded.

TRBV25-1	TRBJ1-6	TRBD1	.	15	CASSPMTGPALPLHF	TGTGCCAGCAGTCCGATGACAGGGCCAGCTTTACCCCTCCACTTT
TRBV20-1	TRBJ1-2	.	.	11	CSARAIYGYTF	TGCAGTGCTAGAGCCATCTATGGCTACACCTTC
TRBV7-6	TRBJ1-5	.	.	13	CASSLVVGQPQHF	TGTGCCAGCAGCTTAGTTGTTGGCCAGCCCCAGCATTTT
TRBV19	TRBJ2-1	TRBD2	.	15	CASSIVGLAVNEQFF	TGTGCCAGTAGTATAGTTGGACTAGCGGTAAATGAGCAGTTCTTC
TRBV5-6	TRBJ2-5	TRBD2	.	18	CASSLELAGDRLIETQYF	TGTGCCAGCAGCTTGGAACTAGCGGGAGATCGGCTCATCGAGACCCAGTACTTC
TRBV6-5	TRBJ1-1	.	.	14	CASRPNRVVAEAFF	TGTGCCAGCAGACCGAACAGGGTTGTCGCTGAAGCTTTCTTT
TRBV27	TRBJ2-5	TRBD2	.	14	CASTYAGGIETQYF	TGTGCCAGCACCTACGCGGGGGGCATCGAGACCCAGTACTTC
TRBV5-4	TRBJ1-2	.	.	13	CASSLARRDGYTF	TGTGCCAGCAGCTTGGCCCGCAGGGATGGCTACACCTTC
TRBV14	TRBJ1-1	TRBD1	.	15	CASSQTRGQNTEAFF	TGTGCCAGCAGCCAGACCAGGGGGCAGAACACTGAAGCTTTCTTT
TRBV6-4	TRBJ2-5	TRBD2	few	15	CASSSTSGGQETQYF	TGTGCCAGCAGCTCGACTAGCGGGGGCCAAGAGACCCAGTACTTC
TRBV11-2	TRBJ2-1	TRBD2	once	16	CASSETGTSGYNEQFF	TGTGCCAGCAGCGAAACCGGGACTAGCGGCTACAATGAGCAGTTCTTC
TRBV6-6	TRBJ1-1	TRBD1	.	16	CASSYYGTGGDTEAFF	TGTGCCAGCAGTTACTACGGGACAGGAGGGGACACTGAAGCTTTCTTT
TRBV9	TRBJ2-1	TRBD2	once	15	CASSGEAGTYNEQFF	TGTGCCAGCAGCGGAGAAGCGGGAACCTACAATGAGCAGTTCTTC
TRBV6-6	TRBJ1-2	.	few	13	CASRPRVDYGYTF	TGTGCCAGCAGACCGAGGGTGGACTACGGCTACACCTTC
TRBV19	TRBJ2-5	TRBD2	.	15	CASSIKREFGETQYF	TGTGCCAGTAGTATAAAGCGGGAGTTCGGTGAGACCCAGTACTTC
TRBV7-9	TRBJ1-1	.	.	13	CASSLERPAGAFF	TGTGCCAGCAGCTTAGAGCGCCCCGCCGGAGCTTTCTTT
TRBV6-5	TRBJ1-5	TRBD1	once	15	CASRRDRRSNQPQHF	TGTGCCAGCAGGCGGGACAGAAGAAGCAATCAGCCCCAGCATTTT
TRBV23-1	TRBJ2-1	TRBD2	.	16	CASNETLAGGRIEQFF	TGCGCCAGCAACGAAACGCTAGCGGGAGGGCGCATTGAGCAGTTCTTC
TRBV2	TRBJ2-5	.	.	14	CASSEQVGAETQYF	TGTGCCAGCAGTGAGCAGGTTGGTGCTGAGACCCAGTACTTC
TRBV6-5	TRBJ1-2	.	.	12	CASHRANYGYTF	TGTGCCAGTCACAGGGCTAACTATGGCTACACCTTC
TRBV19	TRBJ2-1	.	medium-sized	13	CASSIGSAGEQFF	TGTGCCAGTAGTATAGGTTCCGCGGGGGAGCAGTTCTTC
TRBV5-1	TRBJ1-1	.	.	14	CASSLTGLNTEAFF	TGCGCCAGCAGCTTGACAGGCCTGAACACTGAAGCTTTCTTT
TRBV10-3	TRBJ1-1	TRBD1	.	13	CAITDRDRNEAFF	TGTGCCATCACTGACCGGGACAGAAATGAAGCTTTCTTT
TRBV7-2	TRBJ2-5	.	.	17	CASSLARQNRGGETQYF	TGTGCCAGCAGCTTAGCCCGTCAAAACAGGGGAGGTGAGACCCAGTACTTC
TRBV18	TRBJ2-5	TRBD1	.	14	CASSPPGQKETQYF	TGTGCCAGCTCACCACCGGGACAGAAAGAGACCCAGTACTTC